This T cell receptor beta chain was sequenced during a study of radiotherapy plus CTLA-4 blockade in lung cancer. Findings and caveats of the study: Blood saw expansion of tumor-derived TCR clones after radiotherapy plus ipilimumab.

The junction had 9 bases not matched to a gene; V was cut back by 3 bases and J by 3 bases. Germline assignment: CDR1 SGHRS and CDR2 YFSETQ. There are 17 residues in the CDR3. Some clones are missing from TCRdb's copy, which holds only in-frame ones; the method was immunoSEQ multiplex PCR. The profile shows 25,000 to 35,000 clones, approximately 77% of them singletons. As regards this clone: Its antigen remains unidentified. This sample also contains other DNA sequences that code for the same CDR3.

This specimen was peripheral blood, taken from a patient treated with radiotherapy plus ipilimumab. The sequence was obtained from a human donor with non-small cell lung cancer whose response to radiotherapy plus ipilimumab could not be evaluated. The chain carries TRBV5-1 and TRBJ2-2; 9 nucleotides agree with TRBD1. CDR3 amino acids: CASSSSPGQGDTGELFF. CDR3 coding DNA: TGCGCCAGCAGCTCATCCCCGGGACAGGGAGACACCGGGGAGCTGTTTTTT.